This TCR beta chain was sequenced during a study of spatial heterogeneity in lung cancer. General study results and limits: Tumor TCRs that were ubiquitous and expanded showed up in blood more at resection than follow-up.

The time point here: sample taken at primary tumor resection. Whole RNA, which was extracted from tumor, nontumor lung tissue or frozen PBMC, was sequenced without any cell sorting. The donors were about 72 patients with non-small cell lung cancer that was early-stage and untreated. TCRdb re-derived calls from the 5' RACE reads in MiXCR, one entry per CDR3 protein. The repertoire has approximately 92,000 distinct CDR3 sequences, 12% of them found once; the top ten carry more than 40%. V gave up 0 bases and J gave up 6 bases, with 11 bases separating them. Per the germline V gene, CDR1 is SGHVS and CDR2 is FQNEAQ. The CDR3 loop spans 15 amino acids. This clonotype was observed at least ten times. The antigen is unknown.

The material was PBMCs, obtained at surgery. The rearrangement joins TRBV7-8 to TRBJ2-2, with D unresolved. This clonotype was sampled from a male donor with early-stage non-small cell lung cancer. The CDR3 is CASSLAAASAGELFF. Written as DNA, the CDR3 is TGTGCCAGCAGCTTAGCTGCGGCGTCGGCCGGGGAGCTGTTTTTT.